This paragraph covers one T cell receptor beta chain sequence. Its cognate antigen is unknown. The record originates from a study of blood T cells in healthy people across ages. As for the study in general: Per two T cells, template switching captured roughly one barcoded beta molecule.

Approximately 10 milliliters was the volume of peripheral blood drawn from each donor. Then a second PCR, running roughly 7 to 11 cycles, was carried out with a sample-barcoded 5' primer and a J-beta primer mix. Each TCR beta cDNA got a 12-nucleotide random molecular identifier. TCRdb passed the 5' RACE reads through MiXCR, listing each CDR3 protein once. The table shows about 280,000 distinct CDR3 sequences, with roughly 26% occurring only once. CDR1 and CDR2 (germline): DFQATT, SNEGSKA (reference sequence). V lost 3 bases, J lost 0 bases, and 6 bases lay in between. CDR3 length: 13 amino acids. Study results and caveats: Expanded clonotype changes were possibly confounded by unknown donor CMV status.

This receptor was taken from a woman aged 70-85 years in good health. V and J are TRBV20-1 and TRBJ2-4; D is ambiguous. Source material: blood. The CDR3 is CSASNLAKNIQYF. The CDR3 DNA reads TGCAGTGCTAGCAACCTAGCCAAAAACATTCAGTACTTC.